Below, 5 T cell receptor beta chains from the same sample are listed, as sequenced in a study of blood T cell repertoires in COVID-19. The repertoire was sequenced with immunoSEQ multiplex PCR; TCRdb's copy has only in-frame clones and lacks some. This table has 250,000 to 350,000 clones, 85% to 90% appearing once. The sequenced sample was peripheral blood. All receptors derive from a woman aged 45-65 years with COVID-19, enrolled during active disease.

V usage is TRBV15 and J usage is TRBJ1-2, with D perhaps matching TRBD1 (6 bases). V lost 1 base and J 7 bases, leaving 13 bases between the germline ends. CDR1 is LNHNV and CDR2 is YYDKDF in the germline V gene (reference sequence). This CDR3 region has 14 residues. In nucleotides, the CDR3 is TGTGCCACCAGCAGAGTACAGGGCCAGCTTGGCTACACCTTC. Translating gives CATSRVQGQLGYTF. Looking up the rest from reference TRBV15 and TRBJ1-2 gives the full variable domain: DAMVIQNPRYQVTQFGKPVTLSCSQTLNHNVMYWYQQKSSQAPKLLFHYYDKDFNNEADTPDNFQSRRPNTSFCFLDIRSPGLGDTAMYLCATSRVQGQLGYTFGSGTRLTVV.

The J gene is TRBJ1-1, the V gene TRBV6-5; 7 bases are a match to TRBD1. Germline V gives CDR1 MNHEY, CDR2 SVGAGI. CDR3 length: 14 residues. With V trimmed by 6 bases and J by 2 bases, 6 bases remained unmatched. CDR3 coding DNA: TGTGCCAGCAGCCACCGGGACAGTAACACTGAAGCTTTCTTT. Its translation: CASSHRDSNTEAFF.

This chain uses TRBV5-1 with TRBJ2-1; 7 bases map to TRBD2. V was pared by 4 bases and J by 0 bases, with 10 bases of the junction left unmatched. This CDR3 has 17 amino acids. The V gene's germline CDR1 is SGHRS and CDR2 YFSETQ. CDR3 bases: TGCGCCAGCAGCCGCGGTCCTAGCGGAAGCTCCTACAATGAGCAGTTCTTC. This sequence encodes CASSRGPSGSSYNEQFF.

J is TRBJ1-4 and V is TRBV6-6, with 7 bases identical to TRBD1. V lost 6 bases and J lost 7; bases outside the gene matches: 8. Germline V gene lookup returns CDR1 MNHNY and CDR2 SVGAGI (reference sequence). This CDR3 spans 14 amino acids. DNA for the CDR3: TGTGCCAGCAGACCAGACAGGGCGGGTGAAAAACTGTTTTTT. Translation gives CASRPDRAGEKLFF.

The chain carries TRBV5-1 and TRBJ2-1, with TRBD2 identical over 10 bases. The CDR3 consists of 17 residues. The V segment lost 0 bases and the J segment 4 bases; nucleotides outside the gene matches: 7. CDR1 is SGHRS, CDR2 YFSETQ, per germline. CDR3 amino acids: CASSLVVALAGYNEQFF. CDR3 nucleotides: TGCGCCAGCAGCTTGGTTGTGGCACTAGCGGGATACAATGAGCAGTTCTTC.